Following are 19 T cell receptor beta chains from one sample sequenced in a study of blood T cells in healthy people across ages. Sample-barcoded 5' priming and a J-beta primer mix drove a second PCR of 7 to 11 cycles. TCRdb redid the calling of the 5' RACE reads with MiXCR, one entry per CDR3 protein. The sample holds over 1,300,000 distinct CDR3 sequences; around 59% are singletons and the top ten take 6.5% to 8.5%. The specimen sequenced was blood. The source is a man in his late teens or twenties in good health.

V is TRBV6-5 and J is TRBJ1-2, with D perhaps TRBD1 (5 bases). This CDR3 contains 15 residues. Trimming took off 5 bases at V and 1 base at J, with 14 bases between the two ends. Germline V gene data show CDR1 as MNHEY and CDR2 as SVGAGI. The CDR3 DNA follows: TGTGCCAGCAGTCTCTCTGACGGGGGTAACTATGGCTACACCTTC. This codes for CASSLSDGGNYGYTF.

The rearrangement uses TRBV12-3 or TRBV12-4 and TRBJ2-3; TRBD1 matches 9 bases. After removal of 5 bases from V and 6 bases from J, the junction contained 15 bases not matched to a gene. This CDR3 is 17 amino acids long. The CDR3 coding sequence is TGTGCCAGCAGTATTAACCCCAGACAGGGGGAATCGGATACGCAGTATTTT. Translation: CASSINPRQGESDTQYF.

V gene TRBV20-1 combines with J gene TRBJ2-7, with D perhaps TRBD2 (6 bases). Germline CDR1 reads DFQATT; CDR2 reads SNEGSKA (reference sequence). V shed 3 bases and J shed 0 bases, with 9 bases lying between them. The CDR3 contains 13 residues. This chain's CDR3 is CSASRDFSYEQYF. In DNA, the CDR3 is TGCAGTGCTAGCCGGGACTTCTCCTACGAGCAGTACTTC.

This clonotype occurred a few times. The CDR3 DNA is TGTGCCAGCACCCAGGGTGGGTTGCGCTATAATTCACCCCTCCACTTT. As protein: CASTQGGLRYNSPLHF. V is TRBV6-5 and J is TRBJ1-6; a possible D gene is TRBD1 (5 bases). This CDR3 region has 16 residues. V lost 7 bases, J lost 3 bases, and 16 bases lay in between. Germline V CDR1 and CDR2: MNHEY, SVGAGI.

This clonotype was counted a single time. The chain is built from TRBV5-1 and TRBJ2-5, with 7 bases identical to TRBD2. CDR1 SGHRS and CDR2 YFSETQ come from the germline V gene. Trimming cost V 0 bases and J 11 bases; bases outside gene matches: 10. The CDR3 totals 14 residues. CDR3 sequence (DNA): TGCGCCAGCAGCTTGGAAGCGGGAAATTTAGAGCAGTACTTC. The encoded protein is CASSLEAGNLEQYF.

The rearrangement uses TRBV4-3 and TRBJ1-1; D is perhaps TRBD1 (5 bases). The germline V gene has CDR1 LGHNA and CDR2 YSLEER. The CDR3 is 15 amino acids. The V gene lost 2 bases and the J gene lost 4 bases, with 14 bases spanning the gap. In DNA form, the CDR3 reads TGCGCCAGCAGCCAATACGGGGGGGGAGGCACTGAAGCTTTCTTT. It codes for CASSQYGGGGTEAFF.

The chain combines TRBV29-1 with TRBJ2-1; D may be TRBD1 (6 bases). The V end was cut by 6 bases, the J end by 5 bases, with 11 bases between. This CDR3 region has 12 residues. CDR1 is SQVTM, CDR2 ANQGSEA, per germline. The CDR3 loop is CSVGQQDNEQFF. The CDR3 DNA follows: TGCAGCGTCGGACAGCAGGACAATGAGCAGTTCTTC.

V gene TRBV6-2 or TRBV6-3 combines with J gene TRBJ2-5, with D perhaps TRBD1 (6 bases). Gene TRBJ2-7 matches the end of the DNA better, so the J call may be wrong. The CDR3 covers 15 residues. CDR1 and CDR2 (germline): MNHEY, SVGEGT. CDR3 nucleotide sequence: TGTGCCAGCAGTTACCCTGGACAGTTCTCCTACGAGCAGTACTTC. Amino acids: CASSYPGQFSYEQYF.

The chain joins TRBV4-2 to TRBJ2-5; 9 bases are shared with TRBD2. Germline V gene lookup returns CDR1 LGHNA and CDR2 YNFKEQ. Losses at the gene ends were 4 bases for V and 5 bases for J; bases not matched to a gene: 5. There are 14 residues in the CDR3. This chain's CDR3 is CASSRQRGAETQYF. For the CDR3, the DNA is TGTGCCAGCAGCCGTCAGCGGGGGGCCGAGACCCAGTACTTC.

The V and J genes are TRBV6-1 and TRBJ1-4, with D hard to call. CDR1 is MNHNS, CDR2 SASEGT, per germline. The CDR3 sequence is 13 residues long. The V end was cut by 7 bases, the J end by 5 bases, with 11 bases between. The CDR3 loop is CASTTWRNEKLFF. The CDR3 DNA sequence: TGTGCCAGCACCACCTGGAGGAATGAAAAACTGTTTTTT.

As regards this clonotype: An end of the junction differs from the germline gene, which may be a read error. The chain uses TRBV7-6 and TRBJ2-5; the match to TRBD2 covers 14 bases. The germline V gene encodes CDR1 SGHVS and CDR2 FNYEAQ. The CDR3 totals 17 residues. The CDR3: CTSRPGLAGVNQETQYF. CDR3 nucleotides: TGTACCAGCAGACCGGGACTAGCGGGGGTAAATCAAGAGACCCAGTACTTC.

V and J are TRBV20-1 and TRBJ1-5, with 10 bases matching TRBD1. V shed 5 bases and J 6 bases; nucleotides not matched to a gene: 4. Per the germline V gene, CDR1 is DFQATT and CDR2 is SNEGSKA (reference sequence). The CDR3 is 13 residues long. As DNA, the CDR3 is TGCAGTGCTGCGGACAGGGGGGGTCAGCCCCAGCATTTT. Its protein is CSAADRGGQPQHF.

There are a few counts of this clonotype. The V gene is TRBV29-1, the J gene TRBJ2-5; no clear D gene. V gave up 7 bases and J gave up 0 bases, with 12 bases separating them. Germline loops: CDR1 SQVTM, CDR2 ANQGSEA. The length of the CDR3 is 13 residues. The CDR3: CSGLIRDQETQYF. DNA of the CDR3: TGCAGCGGTCTGATCCGGGACCAAGAGACCCAGTACTTC.

V usage is TRBV7-6 and J usage is TRBJ2-7; unclear D gene. The CDR3 is 14 residues long. V lost 5 bases and J lost 3, with 14 bases in between. The germline CDR1 and CDR2 sequences are SGHVS and FNYEAQ. CDR3: CASSPLGNLYEQYF. CDR3 bases: TGTGCCAGCAGCCCCTTGGGGAACCTCTACGAGCAGTACTTC.

V usage is TRBV28 and J usage is TRBJ2-7; no clear D gene. With the DNA end fitting TRBJ2-5 better, the J assignment may be wrong. Germline assignment: CDR1 MDHEN and CDR2 SYDVKM. The CDR3 runs to 14 residues. The CDR3 DNA sequence: TGTGCCAGCAGCCCCCCGCTAGTCCAAGAGACCCAGTACTTC. This sequence encodes CASSPPLVQETQYF.

This clonotype was seen a few times. V is TRBV7-2 and J is TRBJ1-2; TRBD1 might be the D (5 bases). The V gene's germline CDR1 is SGHTA and CDR2 FQGNSA. V shed 5 bases and J shed 4 bases, with 14 bases lying between them. This CDR3 has 14 residues. In DNA form, the CDR3 reads TGTGCCAGCAGCAATAGTGGGACCTCCTATGGCTACACCTTC. Protein product: CASSNSGTSYGYTF.

Here the CDR3 reads CASSLSGPANSYNEQFF. The CDR3 nucleotides are TGTGCCAGCAGTTTATCTGGGCCTGCCAACTCCTACAATGAGCAGTTCTTC. The genes are TRBV27 and TRBJ2-1; no firm D call. Trimming left V 0 bases short and J 0 bases short, with 12 bases between. There are 17 residues in the CDR3. Germline CDR1 MNHEY, CDR2 SMNVEV (reference sequence).

The gene calls are TRBV7-2 and TRBJ2-3, with 9 nucleotides matching TRBD2. This CDR3 contains 19 residues. Germline CDR1 reads SGHTA; CDR2 reads FQGNSA. V dropped 3 bases and J dropped 3; count of bases not matched to a gene: 16. CDR3 sequence (DNA): TGTGCCAGCAGCTTCGGCGGGGGGGCCCAAAACGCCAGGACAGATACGCAGTATTTT. It yields the protein CASSFGGGAQNARTDTQYF. The full variable domain, rest sourced from reference TRBV7-2 and TRBJ2-3, is GAGVSQSPSNKVTEKGKDVELRCDPISGHTALYWYRQSLGQGLEFLIYFQGNSAPDKSGLPSDRFSAERTGGSVSTLTIQRTQQEDSAVYLCASSFGGGAQNARTDTQYFGPGTRLTVL.

The chain carries TRBV4-3 and TRBJ2-4; a possible D gene is TRBD2 (6 bases). CDR1 is LGHNA, CDR2 YSLEER, per germline. Trimming removed 0 bases from V and 8 bases from J, with 14 bases in between. The CDR3 is made up of 15 amino acids. Here the CDR3 reads CASSQEWPRRDIQYF. CDR3 nucleotides: TGCGCCAGCAGCCAAGAATGGCCCCGGAGGGACATTCAGTACTTC.